Shown below are 11 T cell receptor beta chains from a single sample sequenced in a study of T cell repertoires in cytomegalovirus infection. These receptors lack a known antigen. TCRdb fed the reads into MiXCR, producing one record per CDR3 protein. Of about 110,000 distinct CDR3 sequences in the sample, around 30% were seen once. The source material was CD8+ T cells from cultured PBMCs, sampled from culture after CMV antigen stimulation. The receptors here all came from a human donor in good health (CMV status not recorded). Some clones in this sample may be carry-over from other donors' samples.

The chain has TRBV19 and TRBJ2-1, with a possible D match to TRBD2 (7 bases). V was clipped by 5 bases and J by 3 bases, with 17 bases between them. This CDR3 comprises 16 residues. Germline V gene sequence: CDR1 LNHDA, CDR2 SQIVND (reference sequence). CDR3 sequence (DNA): TGTGCCAGTAGTGACGGGGGCGGGGGAATCTACAATGAGCAGTTCTTC. Translation gives CASSDGGGGIYNEQFF.

This clonotype was seen ten or more times. The J gene is TRBJ1-3, the V gene TRBV7-8; D possibly corresponds to TRBD1 (5 bases). This CDR3 is built from 16 residues. Per the germline V gene, CDR1 is SGHVS and CDR2 is FQNEAQ. Trimming removed 4 bases at V and 0 bases at J, with 13 bases between. This CDR3 is CASSYRDLSSGNTIYF. DNA for the CDR3: TGTGCCAGCAGCTACCGGGACCTAAGCTCTGGAAACACCATATATTTT.

This clonotype was seen a single time. The CDR3 nucleotides are TGTGCCAGCAGCATTGGGGGTTGGGCGGCGAACACCGGGGAGCTGTTTTTT. Protein: CASSIGGWAANTGELFF. The chain links TRBV7-4 to TRBJ2-2; the D gene could be TRBD1 or TRBD2 (5 bases each). The CDR3 sequence is 17 residues long. The ends were cut back, 5 bases at V and 0 bases at J, with 16 bases in the middle. From germline, CDR1 is SGHVT and CDR2 SQSDAQ.

The V call is TRBV27, the J call TRBJ1-3; unclear D gene. Per the germline V gene, CDR1 is MNHEY and CDR2 is SMNVEV (reference sequence). CDR3 length: 13 amino acids. The V end was cut by 3 bases, the J end by 3 bases, with 6 bases between. In DNA form, the CDR3 reads TGTGCCAGCAGTTTGGGCGGTGGAAACACCATATATTTT. Protein: CASSLGGGNTIYF.

J is TRBJ1-1 and V is TRBV27, with TRBD1 matching 7 bases. The germline V gene encodes CDR1 MNHEY and CDR2 SMNVEV (reference sequence). The CDR3 sequence is 14 residues long. The J segment lost 4 bases and the V segment lost 3 bases, leaving 5 bases of the junction unmatched. For the CDR3, the DNA is TGTGCCAGCAGTTTTGGAGGGGGCCTCACTGAAGCTTTCTTT. Encoded protein: CASSFGGGLTEAFF.

The table lists this clonotype with a count of one. The V and J genes are TRBV3-1 and TRBJ2-3; 9 bases agree with TRBD2. The CDR3 has 15 residues. Germline values: CDR1 LGHDT, CDR2 YNNKEL (reference sequence). Trimming at V came to 4 bases and at J to 3 bases, leaving 5 bases not matched to a gene. CDR3 bases: TGTGCCAGCAGCCCGCTAGCGGGGTCAACAGATACGCAGTATTTT. It is translated as CASSPLAGSTDTQYF.

About this clonotype: This may stem from a read error, because a much larger clone lies one nucleotide away. The V and J genes are TRBV7-9 and TRBJ1-1; D is possibly TRBD1 (5 bases). Trimming took 7 bases from V and 5 from J, leaving 17 bases between them. Germline loops: CDR1 SEHNR, CDR2 FQNEAQ (reference sequence). The CDR3 runs 14 residues. The CDR3 nucleotides read TGTGCCAGCACCCTACAGGATCGGATTACTGAAGCTTTCTTT. The encoded protein is CASTLQDRITEAFF.

V is TRBV7-9 and J is TRBJ2-2, with a weak D call TRBD1 (5 bases). Germline V CDR1 and CDR2: SEHNR, FQNEAQ (reference sequence). The CDR3 covers 13 residues. V lost 5 bases, J lost 9 bases, and 13 bases lay in between. This chain's CDR3 is CASSPGHDRELFF. CDR3 coding DNA: TGTGCCAGCAGCCCCGGACACGACCGGGAGCTGTTTTTT.

The chain employs TRBV2 and TRBJ2-1; 12 nucleotides match TRBD1. Germline V gene data show CDR1 as SNHLY and CDR2 as FYNNEI. With V trimmed by 6 bases and J by 9 bases, 6 bases remained unmatched. The length of the CDR3 is 14 residues. CDR3 sequence: CASSVGQGASEQFF. The CDR3 DNA sequence: TGTGCCAGCAGCGTGGGACAGGGGGCGAGTGAGCAGTTCTTC.

The chain carries TRBV11-2 and TRBJ1-3; D possibly corresponds to TRBD1 (6 bases). CDR3 length: 15 amino acids. Germline-derived CDR1 and CDR2 are SGHAT and FQNNGV. Trimming cost V 5 bases and J 2 bases, with 13 bases left between them. DNA for the CDR3: TGTGCCAGCAGCCGAATACAGGGAACTGGAAACACCATATATTTT. Translated: CASSRIQGTGNTIYF.

The V and J genes are TRBV19 and TRBJ1-5, with D maybe TRBD1 (5 bases). The germline gives CDR1 LNHDA, CDR2 SQIVND (reference sequence). The CDR3 covers 14 residues. Trimming shortened V by 5 bases and J by 5 bases, and 13 bases separated the two germline ends. CDR3: CASSWGVRDQPQHF. In DNA form, the CDR3 reads TGTGCCAGTAGTTGGGGGGTTCGTGATCAGCCCCAGCATTTT.